The source of this T cell receptor beta chain is a study of blood T cell repertoires in COVID-19. Study information: Acute and convalescent COVID-19 specimens originated in the United States, Italy and Spain. In each case, the material was cDNA or gDNA derived from T cells, B-cell-depleted T cells, or PBMCs.

This clone was counted a single time. Germline assignment: CDR1 MNHNY and CDR2 SVGAGI (reference sequence). The CDR3 consists of 18 residues. V lost 5 bases, J lost 0 bases, and 7 bases stayed unmatched. The data were produced by immunoSEQ multiplex PCR, yet TCRdb's version contains in-frame clones alone and is incomplete. In the table there are about 140,000 clones, approximately 85% of which are singletons. V and J are TRBV6-6 and TRBJ2-1, with TRBD2 identical over 13 bases. The TCR sequence derives from a man aged 50 to 59 with acute or convalescent COVID-19. The specimen was peripheral blood. As DNA, the CDR3 is TGTGCCAGCAGTCCGGGACTAGCGGGACTTAGCTCCTACAATGAGCAGTTCTTC. It translates to CASSPGLAGLSSYNEQFF.